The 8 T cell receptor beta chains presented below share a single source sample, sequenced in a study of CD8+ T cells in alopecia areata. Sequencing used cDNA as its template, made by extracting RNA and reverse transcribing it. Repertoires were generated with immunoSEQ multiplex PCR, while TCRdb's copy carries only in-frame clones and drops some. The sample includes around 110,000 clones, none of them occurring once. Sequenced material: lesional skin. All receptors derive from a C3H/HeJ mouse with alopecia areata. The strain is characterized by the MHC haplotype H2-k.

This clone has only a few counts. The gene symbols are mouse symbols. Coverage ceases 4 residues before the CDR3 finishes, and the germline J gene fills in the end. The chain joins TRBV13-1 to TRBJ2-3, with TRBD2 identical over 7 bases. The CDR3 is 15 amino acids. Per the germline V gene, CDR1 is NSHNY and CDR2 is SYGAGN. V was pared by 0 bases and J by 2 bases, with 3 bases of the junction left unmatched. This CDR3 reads CASSDGWGTAETLYF. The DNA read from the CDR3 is TGTGCCAGCAGTGATGGCTGGGGGACTGCAGAA.

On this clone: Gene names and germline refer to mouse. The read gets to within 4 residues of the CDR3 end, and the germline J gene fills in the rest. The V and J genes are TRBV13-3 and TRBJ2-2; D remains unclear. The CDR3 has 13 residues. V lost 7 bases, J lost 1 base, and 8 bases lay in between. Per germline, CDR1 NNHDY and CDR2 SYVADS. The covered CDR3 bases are TGTGCCAGCCTACAGAAAAACACCGGG. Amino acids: CASLQKNTG. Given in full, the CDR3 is CASLQKNTGQLYF.

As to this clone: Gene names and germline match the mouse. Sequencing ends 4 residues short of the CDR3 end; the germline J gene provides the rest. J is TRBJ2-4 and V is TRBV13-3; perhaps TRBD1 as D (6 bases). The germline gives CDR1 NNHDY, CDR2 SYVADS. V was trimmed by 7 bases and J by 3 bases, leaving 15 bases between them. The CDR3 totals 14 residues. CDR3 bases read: TGTGCCAGCGGATCTCCGGGACAACAAAAC. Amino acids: CASGSPGQQN. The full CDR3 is CASGSPGQQNTLYF.

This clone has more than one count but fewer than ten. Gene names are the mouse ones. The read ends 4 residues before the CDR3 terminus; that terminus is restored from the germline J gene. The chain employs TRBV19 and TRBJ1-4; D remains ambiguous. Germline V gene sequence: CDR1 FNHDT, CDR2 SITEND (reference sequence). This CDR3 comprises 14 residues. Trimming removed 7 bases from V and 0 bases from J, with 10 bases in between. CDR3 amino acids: CASSHTISNERLFF. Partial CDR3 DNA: TGTGCCAGCTCTCACACAATTTCCAACGAA.

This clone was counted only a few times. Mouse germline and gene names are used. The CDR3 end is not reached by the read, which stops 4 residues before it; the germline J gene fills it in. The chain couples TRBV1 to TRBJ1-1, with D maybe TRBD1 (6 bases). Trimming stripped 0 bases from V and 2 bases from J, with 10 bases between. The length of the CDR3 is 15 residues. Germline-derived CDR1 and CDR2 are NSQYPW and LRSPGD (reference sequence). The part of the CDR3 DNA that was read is TGCACCTGCAGTGCAGAACAGGGAACCAACACA. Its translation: CTCSAEQGTNT. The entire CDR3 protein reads CTCSAEQGTNTEVFF.

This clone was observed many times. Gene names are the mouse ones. CDR3 DNA, as far as it was read: TGTGCCAGCAGTGATTTCCGGGACTGGGGGAAAGAC. Translating gives CASSDFRDWGKD. The whole CDR3 is CASSDFRDWGKDTQYF. The chain uses TRBV13-3 and TRBJ2-5, with TRBD2 identical over 11 bases. The read finishes 4 residues shy of the CDR3 end, and the germline J gene is used to complete it. The CDR3 spans 16 residues. Germline V gene sequence: CDR1 NNHDY, CDR2 SYVADS.

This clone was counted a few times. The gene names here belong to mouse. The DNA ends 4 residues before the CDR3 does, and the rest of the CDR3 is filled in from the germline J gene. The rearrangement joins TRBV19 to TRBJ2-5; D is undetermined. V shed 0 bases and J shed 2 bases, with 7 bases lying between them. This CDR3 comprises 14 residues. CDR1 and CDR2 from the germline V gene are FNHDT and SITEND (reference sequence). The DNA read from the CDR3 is TGTGCCAGCAGTATAGATGGGTCCCAAGAC. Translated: CASSIDGSQD. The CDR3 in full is CASSIDGSQDTQYF.

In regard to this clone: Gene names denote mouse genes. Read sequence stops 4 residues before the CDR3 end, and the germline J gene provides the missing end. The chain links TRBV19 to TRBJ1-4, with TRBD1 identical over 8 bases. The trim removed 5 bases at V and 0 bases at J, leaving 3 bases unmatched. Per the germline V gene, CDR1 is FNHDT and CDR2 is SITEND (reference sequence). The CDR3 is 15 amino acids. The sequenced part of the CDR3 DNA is TGTGCCAGCAGCTCGACAGGGGTTTCCAACGAA. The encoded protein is CASSSTGVSNE. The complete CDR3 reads CASSSTGVSNERLFF.